The rows below give T cell receptor beta chains drawn from one sample of a study of identifying expanded T cells in peripheral blood. Profiled with immunoSEQ multiplex PCR; TCRdb holds only in-frame clones, not every one. The repertoire holds about 81,000 clones, with less than 90% as singletons. Material: blood. All receptors derive from a person aged 18 to 70 in good health. The CDR3 runs from the conserved cysteine through the conserved F or W. Fields, in order: clone size, D gene, J gene, V gene, CDR3 protein, CDR3 DNA. The D gene is left open where the match is weak. The size entry is marked missing in some rows and otherwise reads once, few, many or a size class.

>.|.|TRBJ1-2|TRBV7-2
CASSLAAGTLALIAGF
TGTGCCAGCAGCTTAGCGGCTGGGACACTCGCACTCATAGCGGGATTC
>.|.|TRBJ2-7|TRBV20-1
CSVSGSYEQYF
TGCAGTGTCAGCGGTTCCTACGAGCAGTACTTC
>.|.|TRBJ1-1|TRBV19
CASSQTVNTEAFF
TGTGCCAGTAGCCAGACAGTGAACACTGAAGCTTTCTTT
>few|.|TRBJ1-3|TRBV27
CASSYRRRAADSGNTIYF
TGTGCCAGCAGTTATCGACGGAGAGCGGCTGACTCTGGAAACACCATATATTTT
>once|TRBD2|TRBJ2-1|TRBV7-6
CASSPLAGGYNEQFF
TGTGCCAGCAGCCCTCTAGCGGGAGGATACAATGAGCAGTTCTTC
>few|.|TRBJ2-1|TRBV7-9
CASSPVLYNEQFF
TGTGCCAGCAGCCCCGTACTCTACAATGAGCAGTTCTTC
>.|.|TRBJ2-1|TRBV15
CATSRRQLNDGNEQFF
TGTGCCACCAGCAGAAGACAGTTAAATGACGGGAATGAGCAGTTCTTC
>once|.|TRBJ1-2|TRBV7-9
CASSREGGRLYGYTF
TGTGCCAGCAGTAGGGAGGGAGGGCGCCTCTATGGCTACACCTTC
>.|TRBD2|TRBJ2-1|TRBV7-2
CASSFLRGSGRSYEQFF
TGTGCCAGCAGCTTTTTAAGGGGCAGCGGGAGATCCTATGAGCAGTTCTTC
>.|.|TRBJ2-6|TRBV28
CASTESGANVLTF
TGTGCCAGCACCGAATCTGGGGCCAACGTCCTGACTTTC
>.|TRBD2|TRBJ2-5|TRBV7-2
CASSLPGTSGFQETQYF
TGTGCCAGCAGCTTACCGGGGACTAGCGGGTTTCAAGAGACCCAGTACTTC
>.|.|TRBJ2-7|TRBV6-6
CASSSPVAGEQYF
TGTGCCAGCAGTTCCCCGGTGGCGGGGGAGCAGTACTTC
>.|TRBD2|TRBJ2-1|TRBV27
CASSLLASGSHNEQFF
TGTGCCAGCAGTTTATTGGCTAGCGGGAGCCACAATGAGCAGTTCTTC
>.|.|TRBJ2-5|TRBV5-6
CASSFGATSQETQYF
TGTGCCAGCAGCTTTGGGGCCACTAGCCAAGAGACCCAGTACTTC
>.|.|TRBJ1-1|TRBV25-1
CASSDGVYGRVSEAFF
TGTGCCAGCAGTGACGGTGTATATGGTAGGGTCTCTGAAGCTTTCTTT
>.|TRBD2|TRBJ2-2|TRBV30
CAWVFSGGPNGELFF
TGTGCCTGGGTATTTTCGGGAGGGCCTAACGGGGAGCTGTTTTTT
>once|.|TRBJ2-7|TRBV28
CASSLTYYEQYF
TGTGCCAGCAGTTTAACTTACTACGAGCAGTACTTC
>.|.|TRBJ2-3|TRBV19
CATISHTDTQYF
TGTGCCACCATATCACACACAGATACGCAGTATTTT
>.|.|TRBJ2-2|TRBV7-2
CASSLGRSNTGELFF
TGTGCCAGCAGCTTAGGGCGGTCGAACACCGGGGAGCTGTTTTTT
>.|.|TRBJ2-7|TRBV2
CASSPNREFYEQYF
TGTGCCAGCAGTCCAAACAGGGAATTCTACGAGCAGTACTTC
>.|.|TRBJ2-7|TRBV7-3
CASRGNPSSYEQYF
TGTGCCAGCAGAGGGAACCCGAGCTCCTACGAGCAGTACTTC
>.|.|TRBJ1-1|TRBV11-3
CASSPGGGIPTEAFF
TGTGCCAGCAGCCCGGGGGGTGGGATACCGACTGAAGCTTTCTTT
>.|.|TRBJ1-4|TRBV6-5
CASSYTLGKLFF
TGTGCCAGCAGTTACACTCTAGGAAAACTGTTTTTT